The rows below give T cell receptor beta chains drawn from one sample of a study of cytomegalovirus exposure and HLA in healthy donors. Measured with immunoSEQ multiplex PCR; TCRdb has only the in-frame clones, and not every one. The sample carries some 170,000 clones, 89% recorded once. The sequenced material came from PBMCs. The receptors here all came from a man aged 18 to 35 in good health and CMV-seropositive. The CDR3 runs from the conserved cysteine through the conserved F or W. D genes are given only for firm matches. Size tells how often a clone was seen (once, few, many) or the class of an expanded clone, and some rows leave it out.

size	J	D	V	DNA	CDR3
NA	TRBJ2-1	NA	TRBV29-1	TGCGGGGGGAGCGGAGGTTACAATGAGCAGTTCTTC	CGGSGGYNEQFF
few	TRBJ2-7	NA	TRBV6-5	TGTGCCAGCAGTCCTCCAGGAGGGTATGGTGAGCAGTACTTC	CASSPPGGYGEQYF
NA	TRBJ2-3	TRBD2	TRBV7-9	TGTGCCAGCAGCCGGACTAGCGGAGGCACAGATACGCAGTATTTT	CASSRTSGGTDTQYF
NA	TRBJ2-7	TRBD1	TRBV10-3	TGTGCCATCAGTGAGTCGGACAGGGGATACGAGCAGTACTTC	CAISESDRGYEQYF
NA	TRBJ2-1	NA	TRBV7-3	TGTGCCAGCAGCTTAGTCAGGGAAGCCTACAATGAGCAGTTCTTC	CASSLVREAYNEQFF
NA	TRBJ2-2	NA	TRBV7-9	TGTGCCACCAGTCAATGGGGCGGCGACACCGGGGAGCTGTTTTTT	CATSQWGGDTGELFF
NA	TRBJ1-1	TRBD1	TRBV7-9	TGTGCCAGCAGCTTACCCGACAGGGGTACTGAAGCTTTCTTT	CASSLPDRGTEAFF
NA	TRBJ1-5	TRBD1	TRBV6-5	TGTGCCAGCAGTTCGACAGGGGGTCAGCCCCAGCATTTT	CASSSTGGQPQHF
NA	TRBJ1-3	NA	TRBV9	TGTGCCAGCAGCGTAGAAGGAGCGAACACCATATATTTT	CASSVEGANTIYF
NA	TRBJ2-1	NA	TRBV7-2	TGTGCCAGCAGCTTACGCTCCGGGGGACTCAATGAGCAGTTCTTC	CASSLRSGGLNEQFF
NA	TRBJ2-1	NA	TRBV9	TGTGCCAGCAGCGTAGAGTGGGGGGAGGAAGGCAATGAGCAGTTCTTC	CASSVEWGEEGNEQFF
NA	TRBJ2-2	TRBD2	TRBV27	TGTGCCAGCAGTTTCGGCGGGAGGCTCCACACCGGGGAGCTGTTTTTT	CASSFGGRLHTGELFF
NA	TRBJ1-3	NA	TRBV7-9	TGTGCCAGCAGCCCAGGGTCTGGAAACACCATATATTTT	CASSPGSGNTIYF
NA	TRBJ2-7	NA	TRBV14	TGTGCCAGCAGCCAAGAATCGGCAGGCCGCTACGAGCAGTACTTC	CASSQESAGRYEQYF
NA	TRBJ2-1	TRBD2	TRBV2	TGTGCCAGCAGTGTAGCGGGGGCTGTCCATGAGCAGTTCTTC	CASSVAGAVHEQFF
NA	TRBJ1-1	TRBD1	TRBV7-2	TGTGCCAGCAGGACGGCAGGGGGAAACACTGAAGCTTTCTTT	CASRTAGGNTEAFF
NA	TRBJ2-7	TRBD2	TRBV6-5	TGTGCCAGCAGTTACTCTAGTAGCGGGATCTACGAGCAGTACTTC	CASSYSSSGIYEQYF
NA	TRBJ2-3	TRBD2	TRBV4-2	TGTGCCAGCAGCCCGGAAGCCAGGACTAGCGGGAGACCAGATACGCAGTATTTT	CASSPEARTSGRPDTQYF
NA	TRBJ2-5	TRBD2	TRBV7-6	TGTGCCAGCAGCTTAGCGTTGGGGGAGGGCCGTCGAGAGACCCAGTACTTC	CASSLALGEGRRETQYF
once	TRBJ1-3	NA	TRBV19	TGTGCCACCACATTAACAGGGTCTGGAAACACCATATATTTT	CATTLTGSGNTIYF
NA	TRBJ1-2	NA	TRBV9	TGTGCCAGCAGCGTAGACACTAACTATGGCTACACCTTC	CASSVDTNYGYTF
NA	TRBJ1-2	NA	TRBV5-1	TGCGCCAGCAGGGGCCTGCCGACAGCTAACTATGGCTACACCTTC	CASRGLPTANYGYTF
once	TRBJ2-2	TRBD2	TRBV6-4	TGTGCCAGCAGTGACTCGGGGGAGGGCTCCGGGGAGCTGTTTTTT	CASSDSGEGSGELFF
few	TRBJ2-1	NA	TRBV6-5	TGTGCCAGCAGACTAGCTAGGGACAATGAGCAGTTCTTC	CASRLARDNEQFF
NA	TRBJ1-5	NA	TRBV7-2	TGTGCCAGCAGCTTACCCTCCAATCAGCCCCAGCATTTT	CASSLPSNQPQHF
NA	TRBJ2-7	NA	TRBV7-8	TGTGCCAGCAGCTTCAGGGTTTTTTACGAGCAGTACTTC	CASSFRVFYEQYF
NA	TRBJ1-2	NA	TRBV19	TGTGCCAGTACCACCCCAGGCGAGAGGGTCTATGGCTACACCTTC	CASTTPGERVYGYTF
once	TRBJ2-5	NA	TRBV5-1	TGCGCCAGCAGCCATACAGGGGAGACCCAGTACTTC	CASSHTGETQYF
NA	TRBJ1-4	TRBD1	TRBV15	TGTGCCACCAGCCCAGACAGGGCGACCGAAAAACTGTTTTTT	CATSPDRATEKLFF
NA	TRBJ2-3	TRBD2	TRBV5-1	TGCGCCAGCAGCTCCGGAGGGACTAGTGTCCCAGATACGCAGTATTTT	CASSSGGTSVPDTQYF
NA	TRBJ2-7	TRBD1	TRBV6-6	TGTGCCAGCAGTACGGGACAGATCTACGAGCAGTACTTC	CASSTGQIYEQYF
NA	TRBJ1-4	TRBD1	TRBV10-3	TGTGCCACGAAACCGGGACAGAATAATGAAAAACTGTTTTTT	CATKPGQNNEKLFF
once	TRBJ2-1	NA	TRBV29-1	TGCAGCGTTGAGAGTCAAGGGGGTGTCTACAATGAGCAGTTCTTC	CSVESQGGVYNEQFF
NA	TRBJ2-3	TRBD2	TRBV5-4	TGTGCCAGCAGCTTCGCGGGAGCGGGCACAGATACGCAGTATTTT	CASSFAGAGTDTQYF
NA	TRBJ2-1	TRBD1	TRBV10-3	TGTGCCATCAGTTCTGTGACAGGGGGCCCCAACAATGAGCAGTTCTTC	CAISSVTGGPNNEQFF
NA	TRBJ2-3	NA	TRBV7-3	TGTGCCAGCAGCTATAGCGGAGCCAGCACAGATACGCAGTATTTT	CASSYSGASTDTQYF
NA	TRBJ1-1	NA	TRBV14	TGTGCCAGCAGCCAAGTAAAAGGGGCGAACACTGAAGCTTTCTTT	CASSQVKGANTEAFF
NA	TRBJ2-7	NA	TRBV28	TGTGCCAGCAGTTCCCCTCGGTTGGAGTACTTC	CASSSPRLEYF
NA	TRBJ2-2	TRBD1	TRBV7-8	TGTGCCAGCAGCTTAGGGGGGACAGGGGCCGGGGAGCTGTTTTTT	CASSLGGTGAGELFF
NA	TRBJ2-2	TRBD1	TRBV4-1	TGCGCCAGCAGCCCCCGGGACAGAAAGTACGCGAACACCGGGGAGCTGTTTTTT	CASSPRDRKYANTGELFF
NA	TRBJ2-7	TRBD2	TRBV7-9	TGTGCCAGCAGCCATATACTAGCGGGAGAACACTACGAGCAGTACTTC	CASSHILAGEHYEQYF
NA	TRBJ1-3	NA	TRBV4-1	TGCGCCAGCAGCCAAGATCGAGCACCATGGGGAGGGGGAAACACCATATATTTT	CASSQDRAPWGGGNTIYF
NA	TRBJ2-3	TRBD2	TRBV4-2	TGTGCCAGCAGCCACCCGACTAGCGGCAGCACAGATACGCAGTATTTT	CASSHPTSGSTDTQYF
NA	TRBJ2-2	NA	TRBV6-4	TGTGCCAGCAGTGACGAGGCCGGGGAGCTGTTTTTT	CASSDEAGELFF
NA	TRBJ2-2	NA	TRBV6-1	TGTGCCAGCAGTGACCCCAGTCTGGACAGGAACACCGGGGAGCTGTTTTTT	CASSDPSLDRNTGELFF
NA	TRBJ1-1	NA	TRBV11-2	TGTGCCAGCAGCCCCGTGGAAGGGGGTACTGAAGCTTTCTTT	CASSPVEGGTEAFF
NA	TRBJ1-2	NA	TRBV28	TGTGCCAGCAGTTCAGCAGGGTATGGCTACACCTTC	CASSSAGYGYTF